Here is one T cell receptor (beta chain) with its context. Its target antigen remains unknown. The input lacks base qualities; no much larger clone sits a single base away. The immunoSEQ Assay, a bias-controlled multiplex PCR, was used to amplify TCRbeta CDR3 regions from genomic DNA. Under the source paper's analysis protocol: The number of nucleated cells in each sample was estimated by amplification of reference gene primers within the assay. To quantify the absolute abundance of each unique TCRbeta CDR3 rearrangement, sequence reads were collapsed and filtered. Productive Simpson clonality was computed per sample as the square root of Simpson's diversity index over productive rearrangements. Sourced from immuneACCESS, this table was stored by TCRdb with only in-frame sequences that have V and J called. A share of the clones is absent; for the studies checked, an unresolved V gene accounts for under half, and the remainder has no known explanation. The V and J calls and clone size are taken from that table; D and trimming were inferred from the DNA. For this sample the table gives 230,000 or so clones, of which about 88% were detected only once. Approximately 4.6% of the sample comes from the top ten.

Samples from volunteer blood donors who had recovered from COVID-19 were contributed by a second Seattle source. Collaborating institutions collected whole blood in K2EDTA tubes following their own protocols. Collaborator samples were shipped for TCRbeta analysis as frozen whole blood, isolated PBMCs, or DNA extracted from either sample type. These data come from a study of blood T cell repertoires in COVID-19 (dated by TCRdb to 2018 to 2020). General notes on the study: The collaborator samples originated in the United States, Italy and Spain and spanned the acute and convalescent phases of COVID-19. The prospective study material was composed of cDNA or gDNA derived from T cells, B-cell-depleted T cells, or PBMCs. Subjects who had been exposed to COVID-19, were actively infected with it, or had recovered from it provided the deeply sampled blood TCRbeta repertoires that made up the dataset. The repertoires were released in a freely available public database intended as a resource for research on the immune response to SARS-CoV-2. The samples were drawn from two sources: the first 160 participants of the ongoing ImmuneRACE study, and 1,000 to 1,500 subjects contributed by 6 global collaborators. Nearly every sample came with metadata listing a de-identified subject ID, COVID-19 status, age in years and sex. Where available, HLA class I and class II types were obtained from metadata supplied by the sample provider rather than from assay-based typing.

Paper-wide results and their limitations: The amount of clinical and demographic metadata varied by source and participant and was provided uncurated.

This clonotype was sampled from a woman in her thirties or forties who had recovered from COVID-19. Sequenced material: peripheral blood.

This receptor has the CDR3 CASSSQGGGYGYTF. The DNA sequence reads TGTGCCAGCAGTTCACAGGGCGGGGGCTATGGCTACACCTTC. This sequence uses TRBV2 and TRBJ1-2; perhaps TRBD1 is the D gene, with 6 bases matching. A distance of 14 bases separates the germline ends of V and J, which lose 5 bases and 4 bases respectively. The CDR3 numbers 14 residues from cysteine through phenylalanine. Only CDR3 DNA is held: 42 bases, read in frame from base 1. CDR1 and CDR2 are read off the germline V gene as SNHLY and FYNNEI.